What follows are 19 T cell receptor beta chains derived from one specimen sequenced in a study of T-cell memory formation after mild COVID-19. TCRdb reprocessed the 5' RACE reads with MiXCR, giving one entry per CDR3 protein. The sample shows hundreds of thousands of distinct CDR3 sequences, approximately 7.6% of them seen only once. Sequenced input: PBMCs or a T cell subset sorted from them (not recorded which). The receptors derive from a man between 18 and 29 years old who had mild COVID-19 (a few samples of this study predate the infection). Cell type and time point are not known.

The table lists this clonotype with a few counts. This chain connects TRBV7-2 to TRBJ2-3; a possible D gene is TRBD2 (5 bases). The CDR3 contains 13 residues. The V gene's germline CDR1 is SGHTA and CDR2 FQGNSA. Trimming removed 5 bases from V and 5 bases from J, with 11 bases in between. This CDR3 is CASSPSTGDTQYF. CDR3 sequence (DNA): TGTGCCAGCAGCCCTAGCACGGGAGATACGCAGTATTTT.

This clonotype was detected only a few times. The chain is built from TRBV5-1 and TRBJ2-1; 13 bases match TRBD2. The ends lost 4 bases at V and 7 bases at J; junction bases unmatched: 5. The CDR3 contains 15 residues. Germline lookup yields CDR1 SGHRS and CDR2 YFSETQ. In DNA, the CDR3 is TGCGCCAGCAGCGGGGGACTAGCGGGGTTAAATGAGCAGTTCTTC. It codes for CASSGGLAGLNEQFF.

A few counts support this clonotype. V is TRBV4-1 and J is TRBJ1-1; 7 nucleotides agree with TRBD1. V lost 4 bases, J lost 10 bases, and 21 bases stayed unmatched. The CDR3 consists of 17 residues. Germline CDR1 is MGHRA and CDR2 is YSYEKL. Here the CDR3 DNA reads TGCGCCAGCAGCCGGGAAAGGGTGCCGGACAGGAGTTTTGTAGCTTTCTTT. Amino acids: CASSRERVPDRSFVAFF.

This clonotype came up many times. CDR3 in DNA: TGTGCCAGCAGCTTAGCGTGGGACAGGACCTACAATGAGCAGTTCTTC. Translated: CASSLAWDRTYNEQFF. The J gene is TRBJ2-1, the V gene TRBV7-2, with 8 nucleotides matching TRBD1. This CDR3 region has 16 residues. J was trimmed by 2 bases and V by 0 bases; bases with no gene match: 3. Germline values: CDR1 SGHTA, CDR2 FQGNSA. The full variable domain, completed using reference TRBV7-2 and TRBJ2-1, is GAGVSQSPSNKVTEKGKDVELRCDPISGHTALYWYRQSLGQGLEFLIYFQGNSAPDKSGLPSDRFSAERTGGSVSTLTIQRTQQEDSAVYLCASSLAWDRTYNEQFFGPGTRLTVL.

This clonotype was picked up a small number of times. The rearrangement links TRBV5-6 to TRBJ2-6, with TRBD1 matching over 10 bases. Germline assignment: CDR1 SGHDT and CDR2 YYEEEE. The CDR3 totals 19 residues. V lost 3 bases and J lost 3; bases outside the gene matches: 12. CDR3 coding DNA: TGTGCCAGCAGCTCTTTCGTCCCGGGACAGGGGCTTGGGGCCAACGTCCTGACTTTC. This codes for CASSSFVPGQGLGANVLTF.

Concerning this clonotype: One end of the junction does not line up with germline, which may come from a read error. DNA for the CDR3: TGCAGTGCTATCCGGGACGCAAATTCACACCTCCACTTT. Translating it yields CSAIRDANSHLHF. This chain links TRBV20-1 with TRBJ1-6, with a possible D match to TRBD1 (5 bases). From germline, CDR1 is DFQATT and CDR2 SNEGSKA (reference sequence). This CDR3 region has 13 residues.

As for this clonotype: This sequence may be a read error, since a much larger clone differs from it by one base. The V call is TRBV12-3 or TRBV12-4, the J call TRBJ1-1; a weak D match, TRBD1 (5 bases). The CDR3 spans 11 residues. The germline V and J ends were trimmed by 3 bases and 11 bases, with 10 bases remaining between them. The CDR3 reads CASSLGQSAFF. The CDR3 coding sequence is TGTGCCAGCAGTTTGGGGCAGAGCGCTTTCTTT.

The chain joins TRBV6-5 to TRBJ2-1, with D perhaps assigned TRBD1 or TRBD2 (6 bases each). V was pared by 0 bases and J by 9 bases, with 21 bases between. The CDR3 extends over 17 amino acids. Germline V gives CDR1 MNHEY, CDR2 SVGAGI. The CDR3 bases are TGTGCCAGCAGTTACTCGATGGGGGGCCTCTCGAGGGGTGAGCAGTTCTTC. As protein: CASSYSMGGLSRGEQFF.

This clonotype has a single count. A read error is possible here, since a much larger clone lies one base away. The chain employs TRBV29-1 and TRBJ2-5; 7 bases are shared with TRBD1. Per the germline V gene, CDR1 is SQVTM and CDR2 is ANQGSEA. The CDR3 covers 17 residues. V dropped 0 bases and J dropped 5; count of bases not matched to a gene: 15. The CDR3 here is CSVEDPWGQWAWETQYF. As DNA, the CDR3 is TGCAGCGTTGAAGATCCATGGGGACAGTGGGCCTGGGAGACCCAGTACTTC.

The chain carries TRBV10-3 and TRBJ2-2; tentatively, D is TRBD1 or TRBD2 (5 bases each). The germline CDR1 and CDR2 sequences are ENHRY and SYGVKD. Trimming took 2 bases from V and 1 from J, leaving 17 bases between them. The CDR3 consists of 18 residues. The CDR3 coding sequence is TGTGCCATCAGTGAGAACGTTGGTGGGGGAAGGAACACCGGGGAGCTGTTTTTT. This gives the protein CAISENVGGGRNTGELFF.

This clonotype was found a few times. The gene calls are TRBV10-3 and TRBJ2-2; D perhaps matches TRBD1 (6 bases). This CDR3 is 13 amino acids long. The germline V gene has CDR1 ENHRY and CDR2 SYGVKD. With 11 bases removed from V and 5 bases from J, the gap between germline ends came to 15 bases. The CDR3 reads CAARQGRTGELFF. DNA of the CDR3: TGTGCCGCGCGGCAGGGGCGGACCGGGGAGCTGTTTTTT.

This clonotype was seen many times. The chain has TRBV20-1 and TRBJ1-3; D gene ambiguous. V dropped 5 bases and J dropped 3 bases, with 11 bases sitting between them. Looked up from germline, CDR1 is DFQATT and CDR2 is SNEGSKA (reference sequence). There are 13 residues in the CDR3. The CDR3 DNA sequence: TGCAGTGCTGCCCGGGTAGTTGGAAACACCATATATTTT. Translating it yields CSAARVVGNTIYF.

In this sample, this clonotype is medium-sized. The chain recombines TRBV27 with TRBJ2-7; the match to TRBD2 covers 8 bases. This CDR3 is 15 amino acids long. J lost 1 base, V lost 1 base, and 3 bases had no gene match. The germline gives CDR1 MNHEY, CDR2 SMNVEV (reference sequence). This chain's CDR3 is CASSLLAGSSYEQYF. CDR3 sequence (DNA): TGTGCCAGCAGTTTATTAGCGGGGTCTTCCTACGAGCAGTACTTC.

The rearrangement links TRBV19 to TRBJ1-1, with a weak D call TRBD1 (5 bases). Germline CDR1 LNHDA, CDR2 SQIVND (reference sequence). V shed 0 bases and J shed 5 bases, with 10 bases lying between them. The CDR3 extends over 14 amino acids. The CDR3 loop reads CASSIDRGGTEAFF. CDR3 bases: TGTGCCAGTAGTATAGATAGGGGTGGTACTGAAGCTTTCTTT.

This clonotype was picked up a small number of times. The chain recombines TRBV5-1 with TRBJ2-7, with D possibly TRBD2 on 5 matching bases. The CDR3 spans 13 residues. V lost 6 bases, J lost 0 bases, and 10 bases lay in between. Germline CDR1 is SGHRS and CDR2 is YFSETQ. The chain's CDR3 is CASTSADSYEQYF. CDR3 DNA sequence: TGCGCCAGCACGTCAGCGGACTCCTACGAGCAGTACTTC. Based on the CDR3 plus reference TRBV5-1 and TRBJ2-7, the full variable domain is KAGVTQTPRYLIKTRGQQVTLSCSPISGHRSVSWYQQTPGQGLQFLFEYFSETQRNKGNFPGRFSGRQFSNSRSEMNVSTLELGDSALYLCASTSADSYEQYFGPGTRLTVT.

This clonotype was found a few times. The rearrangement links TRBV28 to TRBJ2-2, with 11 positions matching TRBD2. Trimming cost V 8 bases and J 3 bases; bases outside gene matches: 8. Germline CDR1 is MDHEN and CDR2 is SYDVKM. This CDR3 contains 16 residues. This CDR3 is CASGTTSGADTGELFF. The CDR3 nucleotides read TGTGCCAGCGGGACGACTAGCGGGGCGGACACCGGGGAGCTGTTTTTT. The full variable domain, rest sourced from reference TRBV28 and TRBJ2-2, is DVKVTQSSRYLVKRTGEKVFLECVQDMDHENMFWYRQDPGLGLRLIYFSYDVKMKEKGDIPEGYSVSREKKERFSLILESASTNQTSMYLCASGTTSGADTGELFFGEGSRLTVL.

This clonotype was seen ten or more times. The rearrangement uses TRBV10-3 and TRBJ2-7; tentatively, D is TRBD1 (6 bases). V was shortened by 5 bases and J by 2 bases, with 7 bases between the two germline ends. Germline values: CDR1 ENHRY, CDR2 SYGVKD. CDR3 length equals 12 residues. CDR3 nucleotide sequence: TGTGCCATCAGTCAGGGGACCTACGAGCAGTACTTC. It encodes CAISQGTYEQYF.

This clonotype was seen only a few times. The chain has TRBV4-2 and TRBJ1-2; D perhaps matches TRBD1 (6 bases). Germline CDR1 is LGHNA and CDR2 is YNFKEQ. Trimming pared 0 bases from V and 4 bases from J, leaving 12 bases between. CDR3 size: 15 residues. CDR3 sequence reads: CASSQDLKGGYGYTF. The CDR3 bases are TGTGCCAGCAGCCAAGATTTAAAGGGGGGCTATGGCTACACCTTC.

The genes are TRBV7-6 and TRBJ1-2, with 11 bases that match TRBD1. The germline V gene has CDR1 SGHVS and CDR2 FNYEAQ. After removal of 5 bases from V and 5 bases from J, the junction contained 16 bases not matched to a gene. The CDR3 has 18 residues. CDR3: CASSAQEDRGRRRYGYTF. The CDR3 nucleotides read TGTGCCAGCAGCGCACAGGAGGACAGGGGGCGCCGGCGTTATGGCTACACCTTC. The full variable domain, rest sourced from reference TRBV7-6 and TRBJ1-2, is GAGVSQSPRYKVTKRGQDVALRCDPISGHVSLYWYRQALGQGPEFLTYFNYEAQQDKSGLPNDRFSAERPEGSISTLTIQRTEQRDSAMYRCASSAQEDRGRRRYGYTFGSGTRLTVV.